This is a list of T cell receptor beta chains from one sample in a study of control samples from healthy donors and cancer patients. The protocol was immunoSEQ multiplex PCR, while the TCRdb copy is restricted to in-frame clones and leaves out a portion. The sample consists of 130,000 to 150,000 clones, 75% to 95% of them appearing once. Sequenced: blood. All receptors derive from a man aged 25-45 years in good health. Each CDR3 is given with its conserved first and last residue. A D gene is named only where the DNA matches it firmly. Only some rows state a clone size, as once, few, many or a class for expanded clones.

V gene	clone size	J gene	D gene	CDR3 DNA	CDR3 protein
TRBV6-5	once	TRBJ1-3	-	TGTGCCAGCAGTAGACAGATCTCTGGAAACACCATATATTTT	CASSRQISGNTIYF
TRBV29-1	-	TRBJ2-1	-	TGCAGCGTGGTACCTGGGGGTTACAATGAGCAGTTCTTC	CSVVPGGYNEQFF
TRBV30	-	TRBJ1-2	-	TGTGCCTGGAGTGTTGGGGGATTCGACTATGGCTACACCTTC	CAWSVGGFDYGYTF
TRBV5-6	-	TRBJ1-5	TRBD1	TGTGCCAGCAGCTTGGGGTCAGGGGGCACTCAGCCCCAGCATTTT	CASSLGSGGTQPQHF
TRBV10-3	once	TRBJ2-1	TRBD2	TGTGCCATCAGCGGCGAAACTAGCGGGGGTGGCAATGAGCAGTTCTTC	CAISGETSGGGNEQFF
TRBV29-1	-	TRBJ1-2	TRBD1	TGCAGCGCTAACCAAGGACAGGGCTATGGCTACACCTTC	CSANQGQGYGYTF
TRBV6-1	once	TRBJ1-1	TRBD1	TGTGCCAGCAGTGAAGGGACAGGGGGCATCACTGAAGCTTTCTTT	CASSEGTGGITEAFF
TRBV10-3	-	TRBJ2-3	TRBD2	TGTGCCATCAAACCACTTGGGACTAGCGGGGAGGATACGCAGTATTTT	CAIKPLGTSGEDTQYF
TRBV7-9	-	TRBJ2-7	TRBD1	TGTGCCAGCAGCTTAGACAGGGGAGACGAGCAGTACTTC	CASSLDRGDEQYF
TRBV25-1	-	TRBJ2-2	-	TGTGCCAGCAAAGGAGGGGTCGGGGAGCTGTTTTTT	CASKGGVGELFF
TRBV15	-	TRBJ1-2	-	TGTGCCACCAGCACAGCAGGGAAATACTATGGCTACACCTTC	CATSTAGKYYGYTF
TRBV19	-	TRBJ1-1	-	TGTGCCAGTAATTTCAAAGTGGGTTCGAACACTGAAGCTTTCTTT	CASNFKVGSNTEAFF
TRBV6-5	few	TRBJ1-2	-	TGTGCCAGCAGTCCACCGGGTGGTAACTATGGCTACACCTTC	CASSPPGGNYGYTF
TRBV10-1	few	TRBJ1-5	-	TGCGCCAGCAGTGCTGGGGCGATTGAGCCCCAGCATTTT	CASSAGAIEPQHF
TRBV11-2	-	TRBJ1-1	-	TGTGCCAGCAGCCCCTCCGGCCGGGATCCCGAAGCTTTCTTT	CASSPSGRDPEAFF
TRBV7-9	-	TRBJ2-7	TRBD1	TGTGCCAGCAGCTCGGAGACAGGGGGCGCGGAATACGAGCAGTACTTC	CASSSETGGAEYEQYF
TRBV7-8	-	TRBJ2-1	-	TGTGCCAGCAGCAAAGATGGGCGGGCTTGGGATGAGCAGTTCTTC	CASSKDGRAWDEQFF
TRBV19	-	TRBJ2-1	TRBD1	TGTGCCAGTGTCCCGACAGGGACATACAATGAGCAGTTCTTC	CASVPTGTYNEQFF
TRBV13	-	TRBJ1-3	-	TGTGCCAGCAGCTTAAGGAGTGGCCGATACTCTGGAAACACCATATATTTT	CASSLRSGRYSGNTIYF
TRBV7-3	-	TRBJ2-1	TRBD2	TGTGCCAGCAGCTTATCGTGGGTCGGACTAGCGCCTTACAATGAGCAGTTCTTC	CASSLSWVGLAPYNEQFF
TRBV2	-	TRBJ1-1	-	TGTGCCAGCATGACGGGTCACACTGAAGCTTTCTTT	CASMTGHTEAFF
TRBV19	-	TRBJ1-2	-	TGTGCCAGTAGTATGCCCTTCTGGACAAGTGGCTACACCTTC	CASSMPFWTSGYTF
TRBV12-3/TRBV12-4	few	TRBJ1-5	TRBD1	TGTGCCAGCAAAGGACAGGTTCTTCAGCCCCAGCATTTT	CASKGQVLQPQHF
TRBV24-1	few	TRBJ1-4	-	TGTGCCACCAGTGAGCATGATGAAAAACTGTTTTTT	CATSEHDEKLFF
TRBV21-1	few	TRBJ2-7	-	TGTGCCAGATCCCCGGGACTAGCGGGGGATTACGAGCAGTACTTC	CARSPGLAGDYEQYF
TRBV7-9	-	TRBJ2-7	-	TGTGCCAGCAGTTACACAGGGCCCGAGCAGTACTTC	CASSYTGPEQYF
TRBV5-1	-	TRBJ2-7	-	TGCGCCTCCCAAAGGACCAGGGGTGGTATCAACGAGCAGTACTTC	CASQRTRGGINEQYF
TRBV19	-	TRBJ1-4	-	TGTGCCAGTAGTACCCGATCGCAGAGTGAAAAACTGTTTTTT	CASSTRSQSEKLFF
TRBV19	-	TRBJ1-2	-	TGTGCCAGTAGTTTGGGGTTCGATGGCTACACCTTC	CASSLGFDGYTF
TRBV5-4	-	TRBJ2-1	TRBD2	TGTGCCAGCAGCGTGGCGCCTAGCGGGGTCAATGAGCAGTTCTTC	CASSVAPSGVNEQFF